The clone carrying this T cell receptor (beta chain) was seen repeatedly, ten times or more. Original handling: Quantification of nucleated cells was approximated via reference gene primer amplification. Libraries were prepared by immunoSEQ multiplex PCR; TCRdb keeps only in-frame clonotypes and omits some of them. V and J calls and clone size follow that table, whereas D and trimming were derived from the DNA. The table records some 180,000 clones, around 85% of them present only once. The V end lost 3 bases, the J end lost 7 bases, and 4 bases lay between the germline ends. The V gene's germline CDR1 is SEHNR and CDR2 FQNEAQ (reference sequence). The CDR3 has 11 residues. This entry is derived from a study of blood T cell repertoires in COVID-19. Looking at the study overall: Acute and convalescent COVID-19 specimens originated in the United States, Italy and Spain. Nucleic acid was either cDNA or gDNA, and it came from T cells, B-cell-depleted T cells, or PBMCs.

This rearrangement joins TRBV7-9 to TRBJ2-1, with D hard to call. The material sequenced was peripheral blood. This TCR was recovered from a woman in her sixties with acute or convalescent COVID-19. CDR3 protein: CASSLENEQFF. CDR3 sequence (DNA): TGTGCCAGCAGCTTGGAGAATGAGCAGTTCTTC.